The text below deals with one T cell receptor (beta chain). The CDR3 extends over 16 amino acids. The V end lost 1 base, the J end lost 5 bases, and 14 bases lay between the germline ends. Germline CDR1 is SEHNR and CDR2 is FQNEAQ (reference sequence). A second PCR, run for about 6 to 12 cycles, used a sample-barcoded 5' primer plus a J-beta primer mix. TCRdb analysed the 5' RACE reads with MiXCR anew, one entry per CDR3 protein. The repertoire holds about 730,000 distinct CDR3 sequences, with roughly two fifths as singletons. The data were obtained in a study of blood T cells in healthy people across ages.

The chain couples TRBV7-9 to TRBJ2-2, with unresolved D. The origin of this receptor is a woman in her sixties in good health. The sequenced sample was blood. CDR3 DNA: TGTGCCAGCAGCTTAGATAATGGCGTCGGAACCGGGGAGCTGTTTTTT. Amino acids: CASSLDNGVGTGELFF.